The 3 T cell receptor beta chains in this list originate from one sample, sequenced in a study of early T cells in non-severe SARS-CoV-2 infection. TCRdb fed the 5' RACE reads into MiXCR, producing one record per CDR3 protein. The data contain approximately 83,000 distinct CDR3 sequences, roughly 13% of them singletons. Material: whole blood. The origin of the receptors is an adult who was a healthcare worker with PCR-confirmed SARS-CoV-2 infection or an uninfected control (not recorded which).

A word on this clonotype: A read error may explain this, as a much larger clone is one base away. The chain links TRBV20-1 to TRBJ2-3, with a weak D call TRBD2 (6 bases). Germline values: CDR1 DFQATT, CDR2 SNEGSKA (reference sequence). The CDR3 is made up of 16 amino acids. The CDR3 protein is CSARDRAGPATDTLYF. Here the CDR3 DNA reads TGCAGTGCTAGAGATCGTGCGGGACCTGCCACAGATACGCTGTATTTT.

This clonotype was detected a few times. V usage is TRBV2 and J usage is TRBJ2-3; D might be TRBD1 (5 bases). The CDR3 totals 14 residues. Trimming cost V 9 bases and J 0 bases, with 13 bases left between them. Germline lookup yields CDR1 SNHLY and CDR2 FYNNEI. The CDR3: CARSTEASTDTQYF. The CDR3 DNA follows: TGTGCCAGGTCGACAGAAGCTAGCACAGATACGCAGTATTTT.

This clonotype appeared a few times. The chain uses TRBV19 and TRBJ2-2; D gene ambiguous. The V end was cut by 5 bases, the J end by 7 bases, with 8 bases between. The CDR3 extends over 12 amino acids. Looked up from germline, CDR1 is LNHDA and CDR2 is SQIVND (reference sequence). In DNA form, the CDR3 reads TGTGCCAGTAGTTACAGAGACGGGGAGCTGTTTTTT. Amino acids: CASSYRDGELFF. Full variable domain (rest looked up from reference TRBV19 and TRBJ2-2): DGGITQSPKYLFRKEGQNVTLSCEQNLNHDAMYWYRQDPGQGLRLIYYSQIVNDFQKGDIAEGYSVSREKKESFPLTVTSAQKNPTAFYLCASSYRDGELFFGEGSRLTVL.